These 7 T cell receptor beta chains share one sample of origin, sequenced in a study of T cell clonotyping in hematopoietic cell transplantation. The assay was immunoSEQ multiplex PCR, and TCRdb's table has in-frame clones only and misses some. The sample consists of more than 11,000 clones, around 97% of them appearing once. The specimen comprised peripheral blood mononuclear cells, sampled 30 days after allogeneic stem cell transplant. The receptors come from a female patient aged 50 to 65 who had an allogeneic stem cell transplant from an unrelated donor, so T cells may come from the graft donor. Some clones in this sample may be carry-over from other donors' samples.

The chain combines TRBV7-9 with TRBJ1-2, with 7 positions matching TRBD1. Germline values: CDR1 SEHNR, CDR2 FQNEAQ (reference sequence). V lost 7 bases to trimming and J lost 5 bases; unmatched junction nucleotides: 13. The CDR3 is made up of 15 amino acids. CDR3 residues: CASNQGTDYRYGYTF. CDR3 coding DNA: TGTGCCAGCAACCAGGGGACAGATTATCGATATGGCTACACCTTC. Full variable domain (remainder filled in from reference TRBV7-9 and TRBJ1-2): DTGVSQNPRHKITKRGQNVTFRCDPISEHNRLYWYRQTLGQGPEFLTYFQNEAQLEKSRLLSDRFSAERPKGSFSTLEIQRTEQGDSAMYLCASNQGTDYRYGYTFGSGTRLTVV.

The gene calls are TRBV29-1 and TRBJ2-7, with D unresolved. V was pared by 6 bases and J by 0 bases, with 12 bases between. Germline V gives CDR1 SQVTM, CDR2 ANQGSEA. The length of the CDR3 is 13 residues. The CDR3 DNA reads TGCAGCGTGGCGGATTCGGGCTCCTACGAGCAGTACTTC. Translation gives CSVADSGSYEQYF.

The CDR3 DNA reads as TGTGCCAGCAGCGCTGGACAGGGGGTCTTCAATGAGCAGTTCTTC. Translating it yields CASSAGQGVFNEQFF. V gene TRBV9 combines with J gene TRBJ2-1, with 10 bases that match TRBD1. The CDR3 is 15 amino acids. Germline lookup yields CDR1 SGDLS and CDR2 YYNGEE. Germline trimming cut 3 bases from V and 6 bases from J; bases unmatched to any gene: 6.

The chain joins TRBV6-6 to TRBJ2-7, with TRBD2 matching over 10 bases. This CDR3 has 16 residues. Trimming took 2 bases from V and 6 from J; bases not matched to a gene: 10. The germline CDR1 and CDR2 sequences are MNHNY and SVGAGI (reference sequence). The DNA for the CDR3 is TGTGCCAGCAGTTACGAGGTAGCTAGCGGGGGACTCGAGCAGTACTTC. Encoded protein: CASSYEVASGGLEQYF.

V and J are TRBV7-9 and TRBJ2-4; the match to TRBD2 covers 14 bases. Germline V CDR1 and CDR2: SEHNR, FQNEAQ (reference sequence). Unmatched junction bases numbered 0, after V lost 4 bases and J lost 4 bases. This CDR3 spans 15 amino acids. The CDR3 reads CASSWTSGGKNIQYF. CDR3 nucleotides: TGTGCCAGCAGCTGGACTAGCGGGGGGAAAAACATTCAGTACTTC.

The chain carries TRBV30 and TRBJ2-2, with 11 bases fitting TRBD2. Unmatched junction bases numbered 2, after V lost 0 bases and J lost 5 bases. The CDR3 sequence is 15 residues long. Germline V gene lookup returns CDR1 GTSNPN and CDR2 SVGIG (reference sequence). The CDR3 spells CAWSVLAGDTGELFF. The CDR3 DNA reads TGTGCCTGGAGTGTACTAGCGGGGGATACCGGGGAGCTGTTTTTT.

This clone was seen once. The chain combines TRBV30 with TRBJ1-6; D remains unclear. This CDR3 spans 13 amino acids. The V and J ends lost 3 bases and 10 bases respectively, with 13 bases between them. Germline assignment: CDR1 GTSNPN and CDR2 SVGIG (reference sequence). This CDR3 reads CAWRWRVRSPLHF. CDR3 in DNA: TGTGCCTGGAGATGGAGGGTGAGGTCACCCCTCCACTTT.